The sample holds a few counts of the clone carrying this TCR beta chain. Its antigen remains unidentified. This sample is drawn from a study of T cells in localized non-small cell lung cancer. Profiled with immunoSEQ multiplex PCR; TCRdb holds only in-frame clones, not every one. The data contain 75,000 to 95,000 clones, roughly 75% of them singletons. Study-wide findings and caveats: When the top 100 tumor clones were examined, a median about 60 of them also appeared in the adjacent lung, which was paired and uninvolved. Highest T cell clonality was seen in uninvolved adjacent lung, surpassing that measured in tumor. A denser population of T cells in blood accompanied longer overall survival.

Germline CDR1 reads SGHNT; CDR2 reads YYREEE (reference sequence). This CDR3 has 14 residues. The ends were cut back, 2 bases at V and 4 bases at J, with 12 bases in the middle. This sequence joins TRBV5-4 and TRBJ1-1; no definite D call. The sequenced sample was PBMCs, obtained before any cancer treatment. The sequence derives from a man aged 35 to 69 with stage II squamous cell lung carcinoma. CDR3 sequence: CASSLNVPGTEAFF. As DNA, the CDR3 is TGTGCCAGCAGCTTAAACGTACCGGGCACTGAAGCTTTCTTT. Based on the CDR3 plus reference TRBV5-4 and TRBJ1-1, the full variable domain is ETGVTQSPTHLIKTRGQQVTLRCSSQSGHNTVSWYQQALGQGPQFIFQYYREEENGRGNFPPRFSGLQFPNYSSELNVNALELDDSALYLCASSLNVPGTEAFFGQGTRLTVV.